These T cell receptor beta chains were read from a single sample in a study of CD8 T cells in ankylosing spondylitis. TCRdb ran MiXCR on the 5' RACE reads and lists one entry per CDR3 protein. This table has 350,000 to 550,000 distinct CDR3 sequences, 26% appearing once. The sample taken for sequencing was blood, either unsorted or a sorted T cell fraction (not recorded which). All receptors come from a male donor with ankylosing spondylitis. Both conserved end residues are part of each CDR3. Fields, in order: J gene, clone size, V gene, D gene, CDR3 protein, CDR3 DNA. The D gene is left open where the match is weak. Expanded clones get a size class; other rows say once, few or many, or leave the size out.

j_gene: TRBJ2-1; abundance: few; v_gene: TRBV2; d_gene: -; CDR3aa: CASSEGTARPNEQFF; CDR3nt: TGTGCCAGCAGTGAAGGGACTGCGAGGCCCAATGAGCAGTTCTTC
j_gene: TRBJ2-1; abundance: few; v_gene: TRBV20-1; d_gene: -; CDR3aa: CSALPNPGFSDEQFF; CDR3nt: TGCAGTGCTCTTCCCAACCCAGGGTTTTCGGATGAGCAGTTCTTC
j_gene: TRBJ1-5; abundance: -; v_gene: TRBV28; d_gene: TRBD1; CDR3aa: CASSLGTGLARYQPQHF; CDR3nt: TGTGCCAGCAGTCTCGGGACAGGGTTGGCCCGTTATCAGCCCCAGCATTTT
j_gene: TRBJ1-1; abundance: -; v_gene: TRBV29-1; d_gene: -; CDR3aa: CSVELQGGTEAFF; CDR3nt: TGCAGCGTTGAGTTACAGGGAGGAACTGAAGCTTTCTTT
j_gene: TRBJ2-5; abundance: -; v_gene: TRBV7-2; d_gene: -; CDR3aa: CASSFGGDSETQYF; CDR3nt: TGTGCCAGCAGCTTCGGGGGAGATTCGGAGACCCAGTACTTC
j_gene: TRBJ1-2; abundance: many; v_gene: TRBV7-9; d_gene: -; CDR3aa: CASSLVVPEDGYTF; CDR3nt: TGTGCCAGCAGCTTAGTCGTCCCGGAGGATGGCTACACCTTC
j_gene: TRBJ2-7; abundance: few; v_gene: TRBV20-1; d_gene: -; CDR3aa: CSARALEGDYEQYF; CDR3nt: TGCAGTGCTAGAGCACTAGAAGGGGACTACGAGCAGTACTTC
j_gene: TRBJ1-1; abundance: -; v_gene: TRBV9; d_gene: TRBD1; CDR3aa: CASSVQGQGPAGAFF; CDR3nt: TGTGCCAGCAGCGTTCAAGGACAGGGTCCGGCGGGAGCTTTCTTT
j_gene: TRBJ2-1; abundance: few; v_gene: TRBV20-1; d_gene: TRBD2; CDR3aa: CSARDSSGTISYNEQFF; CDR3nt: TGCAGTGCTAGAGATTCCTCCGGGACTATCTCCTACAATGAGCAGTTCTTC
j_gene: TRBJ1-6; abundance: few; v_gene: TRBV12-3/TRBV12-4; d_gene: -; CDR3aa: CASRFELASPLHF; CDR3nt: TGTGCCAGCAGATTCGAACTGGCTTCACCCCTCCACTTT
j_gene: TRBJ1-2; abundance: few; v_gene: TRBV10-3; d_gene: -; CDR3aa: CAISEWEAYGYTF; CDR3nt: TGTGCCATCAGTGAGTGGGAGGCCTATGGCTACACCTTC
j_gene: TRBJ2-4; abundance: few; v_gene: TRBV27; d_gene: -; CDR3aa: CASSPVVLGNIQYF; CDR3nt: TGTGCCAGCAGCCCCGTGGTCCTCGGGAACATTCAGTACTTC
j_gene: TRBJ1-2; abundance: -; v_gene: TRBV12-3/TRBV12-4; d_gene: TRBD1; CDR3aa: CASSSQGQDNYGYTF; CDR3nt: TGTGCCAGCAGTTCCCAAGGACAGGATAACTATGGCTACACCTTC
j_gene: TRBJ2-3; abundance: few; v_gene: TRBV24-1; d_gene: TRBD2; CDR3aa: CATSDPGGAGSTDTQYF; CDR3nt: TGTGCCACCAGTGATCCCGGGGGAGCGGGAAGCACAGATACGCAGTATTTT
j_gene: TRBJ2-1; abundance: many; v_gene: TRBV3-1; d_gene: TRBD2; CDR3aa: CASSRGTSGSSYNEQFF; CDR3nt: TGTGCCAGCAGCCGCGGGACTAGCGGGAGTTCCTACAATGAGCAGTTCTTC
j_gene: TRBJ2-7; abundance: -; v_gene: TRBV20-1; d_gene: TRBD1; CDR3aa: CSARFPGQGTPKQYF; CDR3nt: TGCAGTGCAAGATTCCCGGGACAGGGGACTCCCAAGCAGTACTTC
j_gene: TRBJ1-1; abundance: once; v_gene: TRBV7-8; d_gene: TRBD1; CDR3aa: CASSPGTGGTLGF; CDR3nt: TGTGCCAGCAGTCCCGGGACAGGGGGAACTCTGGGGTTT
j_gene: TRBJ2-7; abundance: -; v_gene: TRBV10-1; d_gene: TRBD1; CDR3aa: CASSRDRGHEQYF; CDR3nt: TGCGCCAGCAGTCGGGACAGGGGTCACGAGCAGTACTTC
j_gene: TRBJ2-5; abundance: few; v_gene: TRBV10-2; d_gene: TRBD2; CDR3aa: CASSERSWGGTQYF; CDR3nt: TGCGCCAGCAGTGAGCGGTCCTGGGGGGGGACCCAGTACTTC
j_gene: TRBJ2-2; abundance: -; v_gene: TRBV2; d_gene: TRBD2; CDR3aa: CASSGNSGRTTGELFF; CDR3nt: TGTGCCAGCAGTGGAAATAGCGGGAGGACGACCGGGGAGCTGTTTTTT
j_gene: TRBJ2-3; abundance: few; v_gene: TRBV5-1; d_gene: -; CDR3aa: CASAGAAEDTQYF; CDR3nt: TGCGCCAGCGCGGGGGCAGCCGAGGATACGCAGTATTTT
j_gene: TRBJ2-5; abundance: few; v_gene: TRBV11-3; d_gene: -; CDR3aa: CASSLSNQETQYF; CDR3nt: TGTGCCAGCAGCTTATCGAACCAAGAGACCCAGTACTTC
j_gene: TRBJ1-5; abundance: -; v_gene: TRBV12-3/TRBV12-4; d_gene: -; CDR3aa: CASSLSSTPNQPQHF; CDR3nt: TGTGCCAGCAGTCTCTCCTCGACCCCCAATCAGCCCCAGCATTTT
j_gene: TRBJ1-2; abundance: -; v_gene: TRBV4-2; d_gene: -; CDR3aa: CASSQEVAANYGYTF; CDR3nt: TGTGCCAGCAGCCAAGAGGTCGCGGCTAACTATGGCTACACCTTC
j_gene: TRBJ1-1; abundance: few; v_gene: TRBV11-1; d_gene: TRBD1; CDR3aa: CASSPNRDRHKEAFF; CDR3nt: TGTGCCAGCAGCCCAAACCGGGACAGGCACAAGGAAGCTTTCTTT
j_gene: TRBJ2-3; abundance: many; v_gene: TRBV5-6; d_gene: TRBD2; CDR3aa: CASSFFRLAGGVDTQYF; CDR3nt: TGTGCCAGCAGTTTTTTCCGACTAGCGGGAGGTGTAGATACGCAGTATTTT
j_gene: TRBJ2-4; abundance: -; v_gene: TRBV20-1; d_gene: -; CDR3aa: CSAHRIVQYF; CDR3nt: TGCAGTGCCCATAGAATTGTTCAGTACTTC
j_gene: TRBJ2-7; abundance: -; v_gene: TRBV15; d_gene: -; CDR3aa: CATSRDLDGPYEQYF; CDR3nt: TGTGCCACCAGCAGAGATTTAGATGGCCCCTACGAGCAGTACTTC
j_gene: TRBJ2-1; abundance: many; v_gene: TRBV5-1; d_gene: -; CDR3aa: CASSLGLDNNEQFF; CDR3nt: TGCGCCAGCAGCTTGGGGCTAGACAACAATGAGCAGTTCTTC
j_gene: TRBJ2-1; abundance: few; v_gene: TRBV7-2; d_gene: -; CDR3aa: CASSSRQASSYNEQFF; CDR3nt: TGTGCCAGCAGCTCACGACAGGCAAGCTCCTACAATGAGCAGTTCTTC
j_gene: TRBJ2-1; abundance: few; v_gene: TRBV20-1; d_gene: TRBD2; CDR3aa: CSARDLAGRQFF; CDR3nt: TGCAGTGCTAGAGATTTAGCGGGAAGGCAGTTCTTC
j_gene: TRBJ1-3; abundance: -; v_gene: TRBV10-3; d_gene: -; CDR3aa: CAITDHELSGNTIYF; CDR3nt: TGTGCCATCACCGATCACGAGCTCTCTGGAAACACCATATATTTT
j_gene: TRBJ2-4; abundance: -; v_gene: TRBV6-5; d_gene: TRBD1; CDR3aa: CASSYSVRGINIQYF; CDR3nt: TGTGCCAGCAGTTACTCCGTCAGGGGGATAAACATTCAGTACTTC
j_gene: TRBJ1-4; abundance: few; v_gene: TRBV12-3/TRBV12-4; d_gene: -; CDR3aa: CASSLDEFGEKLFF; CDR3nt: TGTGCCAGCAGTCTGGACGAGTTCGGTGAAAAACTGTTTTTT
j_gene: TRBJ2-1; abundance: few; v_gene: TRBV5-1; d_gene: -; CDR3aa: CASSSTDTGFNEQFF; CDR3nt: TGCGCCAGCAGCTCGACAGACACAGGGTTCAATGAGCAGTTCTTC
j_gene: TRBJ1-4; abundance: -; v_gene: TRBV18; d_gene: -; CDR3aa: CASSSFESINEKLFF; CDR3nt: TGTGCCAGCTCATCCTTTGAGTCTATTAATGAAAAACTGTTTTTT
j_gene: TRBJ1-2; abundance: -; v_gene: TRBV10-3; d_gene: -; CDR3aa: CAISGGDYGYTF; CDR3nt: TGTGCCATCAGTGGGGGGGACTATGGCTACACCTTC
j_gene: TRBJ2-7; abundance: -; v_gene: TRBV18; d_gene: -; CDR3aa: CASSPPFSYEQYF; CDR3nt: TGTGCCAGCTCACCTCCTTTCTCCTACGAGCAGTACTTC
j_gene: TRBJ1-5; abundance: once; v_gene: TRBV28; d_gene: -; CDR3aa: CASREGVNQPQHF; CDR3nt: TGTGCCAGCAGAGAGGGAGTCAATCAGCCCCAGCATTTT
j_gene: TRBJ2-1; abundance: -; v_gene: TRBV2; d_gene: -; CDR3aa: CASKSQIYNEQFF; CDR3nt: TGTGCCAGCAAAAGCCAGATCTACAATGAGCAGTTCTTC
j_gene: TRBJ2-3; abundance: -; v_gene: TRBV27; d_gene: TRBD2; CDR3aa: CASSLTAGGGTDTQYF; CDR3nt: TGTGCCAGCAGTTTAACGGCGGGAGGGGGCACAGATACGCAGTATTTT
j_gene: TRBJ1-4; abundance: few; v_gene: TRBV5-1; d_gene: -; CDR3aa: CASSLGAGGTTSFEKLFF; CDR3nt: TGCGCCAGCAGCTTGGGCGCTGGGGGGACAACTTCTTTCGAAAAACTGTTTTTT
j_gene: TRBJ2-2; abundance: -; v_gene: TRBV20-1; d_gene: -; CDR3aa: CSAVGFWDTGELFF; CDR3nt: TGCAGTGCCGTTGGGTTCTGGGACACCGGGGAGCTGTTTTTT
j_gene: TRBJ2-1; abundance: -; v_gene: TRBV20-1; d_gene: TRBD2; CDR3aa: CSARDRGRGLVRNEQFF; CDR3nt: TGCAGTGCTAGAGATCGAGGACGGGGACTAGTGAGAAATGAGCAGTTCTTC
j_gene: TRBJ1-1; abundance: -; v_gene: TRBV4-1; d_gene: -; CDR3aa: CASSHRQALNTEAFF; CDR3nt: TGCGCCAGCAGCCACCGACAGGCGTTGAACACTGAAGCTTTCTTT
j_gene: TRBJ1-5; abundance: few; v_gene: TRBV2; d_gene: -; CDR3aa: CASSEAVQPQHF; CDR3nt: TGTGCCAGCAGTGAAGCAGTTCAGCCCCAGCATTTT